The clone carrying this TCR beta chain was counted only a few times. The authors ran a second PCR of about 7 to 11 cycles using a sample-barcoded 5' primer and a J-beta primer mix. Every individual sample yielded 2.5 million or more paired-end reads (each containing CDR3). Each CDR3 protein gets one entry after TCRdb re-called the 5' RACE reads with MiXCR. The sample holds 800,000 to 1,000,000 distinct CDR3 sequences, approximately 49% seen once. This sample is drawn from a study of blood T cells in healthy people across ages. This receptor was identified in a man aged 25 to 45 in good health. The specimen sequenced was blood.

CDR3 in amino acids: CASSLEAGRNQPQHF. The DNA for the CDR3 is TGTGCCAGCAGTTTAGAGGCAGGGCGTAATCAGCCCCAGCATTTT. This chain uses TRBV12-3 or TRBV12-4 with TRBJ1-5; possible D gene TRBD1, 5 bases. V lost 1 base to trimming and J lost 4 bases, with 11 bases between them. The CDR3 is 15 amino acids.